Below, 8 T cell receptor beta chains from the same sample are listed, as sequenced in a study of cytomegalovirus exposure and HLA in healthy donors (TCRdb year 2017). The library relied on the immunoSEQ multiplex PCR assay. For the multiplex PCR, a mixture combining 60 forward primers for TCR Vbeta segments and 13 reverse primers for TCR Jbeta segments was used. TCRdb's version of the immuneACCESS table is confined to in-frame rearrangements and falls short of the full clone set. An unresolved V gene accounts for under half of the shortfall where checked; the remainder is of unknown origin. In this sample the table shows about 140,000 clones, roughly four fifths of which occur a single time. The ten most abundant clones make up around 1.4% of the sample. Material: PBMCs. These receptors were taken from a woman in her forties in good health and CMV-seronegative.

The chain carries TRBV6-5 and TRBJ1-1; TRBD1 is a possible D gene (6 bases). The V gene's germline CDR1 is MNHEY and CDR2 SVGAGI. There are 14 residues in the CDR3. V was pared by 2 bases and J by 2 bases, with 9 bases between. The CDR3 protein is CASSYDRTNTEAFF. Written as DNA, the CDR3 is TGTGCCAGCAGTTACGACAGGACAAACACTGAAGCTTTCTTT.

This clone was seen a single time. V usage is TRBV9 and J usage is TRBJ1-2; 9 bases are shared with TRBD1. CDR1 is SGDLS and CDR2 is YYNGEE in the germline V gene. V dropped 5 bases and J dropped 8; count of bases not matched to a gene: 7. The CDR3 consists of 13 residues. In DNA form, the CDR3 reads TGTGCCAGCAGTGGGGACAGGGCGGAGGGCTACACCTTC. Amino acid sequence: CASSGDRAEGYTF.

The genes are TRBV7-9 and TRBJ2-5; 7 bases are shared with TRBD1. The germline V gene encodes CDR1 SEHNR and CDR2 FQNEAQ (reference sequence). The CDR3 covers 15 residues. The V gene end was trimmed by 4 bases and the J gene end by 4 bases; junction bases not matched to a gene: 9. In nucleotides, the CDR3 is TGTGCCAGCAGCTATCGCTCGACAGGGACAGAGACCCAGTACTTC. Its protein product is CASSYRSTGTETQYF.

This chain joins TRBV2 and TRBJ1-5, with a weak D call TRBD1 (5 bases). Germline V lookup: CDR1 SNHLY, CDR2 FYNNEI. The CDR3 totals 14 residues. V dropped 5 bases and J dropped 5 bases, with 13 bases sitting between them. DNA for the CDR3: TGTGCCAGCAGTTCGACAGAAGTCGATCAGCCCCAGCATTTT. Protein: CASSSTEVDQPQHF.

The chain is built from TRBV5-8 and TRBJ2-3; TRBD2 matches 15 bases. Germline assignment: CDR1 SGHTS and CDR2 YDEGEE. Trimming took 7 bases from V and 3 from J; bases not matched to a gene: 6. This CDR3 region has 16 residues. The CDR3 reads CASVRTSGGATDTQYF. The DNA for the CDR3 is TGTGCCAGCGTTCGGACTAGCGGGGGGGCTACAGATACGCAGTATTTT.

The J gene is TRBJ2-2, the V gene TRBV5-1; 8 positions agree with TRBD2. V lost 2 bases to trimming and J lost 0 bases; unmatched junction nucleotides: 3. CDR1 SGHRS and CDR2 YFSETQ come from the germline V gene. The CDR3 has 16 amino acids. The CDR3 DNA is TGCGCCAGCAGCTTTTTCGGGGGGGCGAACACCGGGGAGCTGTTTTTT. Protein product: CASSFFGGANTGELFF.

The chain employs TRBV7-2 and TRBJ1-3; tentatively, D is TRBD1 (6 bases). The V end lost 1 base, the J end lost 1 base, and 11 bases lay between the germline ends. Germline loops: CDR1 SGHTA, CDR2 FQGNSA. There are 16 residues in the CDR3. CDR3 nucleotide sequence: TGTGCCAGCAGCTTAGGGCCCGGACAGTCTGGAAACACCATATATTTT. Amino acid sequence: CASSLGPGQSGNTIYF.

J is TRBJ1-6 and V is TRBV15; the match to TRBD1 covers 7 bases. In germline, CDR1 is LNHNV, CDR2 YYDKDF (reference sequence). The junction had 10 bases not matched to a gene; V was cut back by 5 bases and J by 9 bases. The CDR3 is 15 amino acids. CDR3 bases: TGTGCCACCAGCGAGGGGGCAGCCCAGGTTTCACCCCTCCACTTT. It specifies CATSEGAAQVSPLHF.